Sequencing of this T cell receptor beta chain was carried out in a study of T cells after yellow fever vaccination. Study background: Fractions of limited cellularity were prepared by means of SMART-Seq v4 Ultra Low Input.

Study-wide points: One caveat is that FACS-sorted repertoires could contain abundant clonotypes contaminating from the bulk population. Once the booster was given, most primary-vaccination clones reappeared, at just over 95% for CD4 and over 70% for CD8.

A word on this clonotype: Its specificity is not known.

TCRdb itself ran the 5' RACE reads through MiXCR, one entry per CDR3 protein. In the table there are 150,000 to 200,000 distinct CDR3 sequences, approximately 6.2% of which are singletons. Germline V gives CDR1 SGHTA, CDR2 FQGNSA. V was shortened by 5 bases and J by 0 bases, with 16 bases between the two germline ends. The CDR3 has 16 amino acids. The chain couples TRBV7-2 to TRBJ2-5; the D gene is possibly TRBD2 (6 bases). This TCR was recovered from a man in his late teens or twenties who received the YFV17D yellow fever vaccine. Sequences were derived from CD4+ T cells sorted from PBMCs, sampled on the day of the first yellow fever vaccination. The CDR3 reads CASSRGGWGDQETQYF. CDR3 nucleotides: TGTGCCAGCAGCCGTGGGGGGTGGGGGGACCAAGAGACCCAGTACTTC.